This TCR beta chain emerged from a study of CD8 T cells in ankylosing spondylitis. Quantitative molecular-barcoded 5'-RACE generated the TCR beta libraries. TCRdb analysed the 5' RACE reads with MiXCR anew, one entry per CDR3 protein. Here the sample spans 130,000 or so distinct CDR3 sequences, about 7% being singletons. V lost 0 bases, J lost 0 bases, and 8 bases lay in between. The CDR3 extends over 15 amino acids. In germline, CDR1 is MNHEY, CDR2 SVGAGI. There are many counts of this clonotype. The sequencing input was blood, either unsorted or a sorted T cell fraction (not recorded which). The chain recombines TRBV6-5 with TRBJ1-1; a possible D gene is TRBD1 (5 bases). This TCR was sampled from a male donor with ankylosing spondylitis or in good health (not recorded which). This chain's CDR3 is CASSYSGDLNTEAFF. CDR3 DNA: TGTGCCAGCAGTTACTCGGGGGACCTGAACACTGAAGCTTTCTTT.